Given below is one T cell receptor beta chain in context. Its antigen is still unknown. Base qualities are not provided; no much larger clone lies one nucleotide away. The TCR beta CDR3 regions were amplified from RNA transcripts. A first-round RT-PCR of the TCR CDR3 used the HTBI primer set with the Qiagen OneStep RT-PCR kit. Libraries were constructed in a second round of multiplex PCR, after which size selection and purification were carried out. The libraries were sequenced on an Illumina HiSeq2000 using paired-end 100 bp reads. The authors' pipeline ran thus. Raw data were processed with SOAPnuke, discarding reads with adapters, uncalled bases, mean Phred below 15, or no exact constant-primer or identifier match. COPE v1.2.5 was used to merge the high-quality paired reads, and each unique nucleotide sequence was defined as a clonotype. Clonotypes were aligned to IMGT TRBV, TRBD and TRBJ reference segments using MiTCR v1.1. The analysis was restricted to V-J combinations with a frequency above 0.0001, which together covered around 99% of the repertoires. The TCS score was defined as the ratio of F50 (clonal expansion) to E x V (chaos), calculated using BLOSUM62-based TCRdist between CDR3 peptides within each V-J. Welch's t-statistics and random forest reduced around 520 V-J features to fewer than 15, which were used in a naive Bayes classifier (R e1071). The Morisita-Horn index was used to measure how similar the thyroid and blood repertoires were. In-frame beta chains were kept once TCRdb had trimmed the public reads at Q25 with fastp and called clones with MiXCR. Merged by CDR3 protein, the rows form single entries marked with the most common genes and DNA. For this entry, the V and J calls and clone size follow TCRdb and not the study's own pipeline. This sample has 490,000 or so distinct CDR3 sequences in its table, and 46% of those were observed once. The ten top clones hold approximately 44% of the sample.

These data originate in a study of T cells in Graves' hyperthyroidism and ophthalmopathy (dated by TCRdb to between 2017 and 2020). Study-wide context: To identify distinguishing TCR V-J signatures, a discovery cohort of 100 or so patients was used, comprising under 45 with Graves' ophthalmopathy and approximately 58 with stable Graves' hyperthyroidism. Whether ophthalmopathy could be predicted prospectively was tested in an independent validation cohort made up of about 20 hyperthyroidism patients plus 17 patients who later progressed to ophthalmopathy. For training and testing, the 100 or so patients in the discovery cohort were randomly divided in a 7:3 ratio. The study also compared thyroid tissue and blood T-cell repertoires from 5 to 7 Graves' hyperthyroidism patients. After sampling, hyperthyroidism patients received methimazole starting at 30 mg daily, and ophthalmopathy patients received high-dose intravenous methylprednisolone. The paper describes TCR Vbeta CDR3 sequencing of some 130 peripheral blood samples, made up of roughly 40 ophthalmopathy patients, 70 to 80 hyperthyroidism patients and roughly 17 progressor patients. Overall results and qualifications from the work: Most expanded thyroid clonotypes (frequency above 0.001) were also found in blood, which suggests that blood repertoires may mirror thyroid immune responses. No statistical method was used to set the sample size in advance, and investigators knew the group allocation. During validation, the model predicted progression to ophthalmopathy a median of approximately 6 months ahead of onset, with almost 71% sensitivity and roughly 75% specificity. A 13 V-J signature model separated ophthalmopathy from stable hyperthyroidism, with over 85% sensitivity and roughly 82% specificity in cross-validation and 80%/75% in testing.

Any patient with an uncontrolled infection, another autoimmune disease, pregnancy or lactation was excluded. Diagnoses were established on the basis of clinical symptoms, serum thyroxine and TRAb, thyroid ultrasound, and orbital computed tomography. Trizol reagent was used to extract total RNA, and RNA quality was then checked on an Agilent 2100 Bioanalyzer. V ends up 4 bases short and J 5 bases short, with an unmatched junction base count of 10. The germline V gene (reference sequence) specifies SEHNR as CDR1 and FQNEAQ as CDR2. Taken from cysteine to phenylalanine, the CDR3 has 15 residues. The entry retains the CDR3 DNA only, 45 bases that are in frame from base 1.

Sequenced input: peripheral blood or thyroid tissue (not recorded which). This receptor was identified in an adult woman with Graves' disease, either hyperthyroidism or ophthalmopathy (not recorded which). Recombination connected TRBV7-9 to TRBJ2-5, and TRBD2 matches 7 of the central bases. CDR3 protein: CASSYGRSRGETQYF. The sequence in DNA is TGTGCCAGCAGCTATGGACGGTCGCGGGGGGAGACCCAGTACTTC. The full variable domain, with segments outside the CDR3 supplied by the reference TRBV7-9 and TRBJ2-5 proteins, appears as DTGVSQNPRHKITKRGQNVTFRCDPISEHNRLYWYRQTLGQGPEFLTYFQNEAQLEKSRLLSDRFSAERPKGSFSTLEIQRTEQGDSAMYLCASSYGRSRGETQYFGPGTRLLVL.